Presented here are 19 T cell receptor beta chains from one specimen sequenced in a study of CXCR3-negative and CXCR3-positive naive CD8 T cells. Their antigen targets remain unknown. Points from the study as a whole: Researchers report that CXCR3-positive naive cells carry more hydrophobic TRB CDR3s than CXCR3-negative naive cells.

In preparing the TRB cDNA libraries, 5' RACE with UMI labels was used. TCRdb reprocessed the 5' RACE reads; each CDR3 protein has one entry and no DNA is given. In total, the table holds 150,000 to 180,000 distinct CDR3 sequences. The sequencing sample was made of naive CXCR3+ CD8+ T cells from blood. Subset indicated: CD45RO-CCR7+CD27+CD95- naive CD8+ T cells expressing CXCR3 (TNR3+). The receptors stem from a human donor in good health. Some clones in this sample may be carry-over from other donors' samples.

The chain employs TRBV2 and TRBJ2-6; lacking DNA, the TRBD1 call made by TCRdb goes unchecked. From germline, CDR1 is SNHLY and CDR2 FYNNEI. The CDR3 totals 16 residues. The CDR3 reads CASIWDNYSGANVLTF.

The CDR3 spells CSVEGVGETQYF. V and J are TRBV29-1 and TRBJ2-5; TCRdb gives TRBD2 as the D gene, but with no DNA this cannot be confirmed. This CDR3 comprises 12 residues. The germline CDR1 and CDR2 sequences are SQVTM and ANQGSEA. Variable domain in full (rest from reference TRBV29-1 and TRBJ2-5): SAVISQKPSRDICQRGTSLTIQCQVDSQVTMMFWYRQQPGQSLTLIATANQGSEATYESGFVIDKFPISRPNLTFSTLTVSNMSPEDSSIYLCSVEGVGETQYFGPGTRLLVL.

CDR3 residues: CASRRTASNEKLFF. This chain connects TRBV28 to TRBJ1-4. This CDR3 has 14 residues. Germline-derived CDR1 and CDR2 are MDHEN and SYDVKM.

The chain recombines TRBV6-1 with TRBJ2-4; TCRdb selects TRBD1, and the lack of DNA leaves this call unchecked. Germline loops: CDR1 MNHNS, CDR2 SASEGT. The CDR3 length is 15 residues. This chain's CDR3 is CASSEGGTGAYIQYF.

This CDR3 reads CASSFQRGVSYEQYF. This chain joins TRBV4-1 and TRBJ2-7; no DNA is available, so the TRBD2 call from TCRdb remains unchecked. The CDR3 extends over 15 amino acids. The germline gives CDR1 MGHRA, CDR2 YSYEKL.

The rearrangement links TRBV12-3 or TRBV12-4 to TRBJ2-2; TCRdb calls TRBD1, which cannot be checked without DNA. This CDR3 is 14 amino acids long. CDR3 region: CASSLWDSTGELFF.

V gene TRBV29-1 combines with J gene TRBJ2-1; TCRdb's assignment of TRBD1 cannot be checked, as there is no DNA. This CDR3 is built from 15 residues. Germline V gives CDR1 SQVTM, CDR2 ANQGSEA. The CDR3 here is CSVEDSGRGYNEQFF.

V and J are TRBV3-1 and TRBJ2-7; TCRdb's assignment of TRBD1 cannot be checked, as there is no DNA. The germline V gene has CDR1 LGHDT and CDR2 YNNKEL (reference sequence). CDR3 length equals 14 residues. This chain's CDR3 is CASSLTGGYREQYF.

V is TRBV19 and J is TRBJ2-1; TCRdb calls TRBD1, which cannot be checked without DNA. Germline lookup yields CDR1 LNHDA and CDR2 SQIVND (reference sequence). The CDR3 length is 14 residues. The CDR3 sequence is CASSPWTGYNEQFF.

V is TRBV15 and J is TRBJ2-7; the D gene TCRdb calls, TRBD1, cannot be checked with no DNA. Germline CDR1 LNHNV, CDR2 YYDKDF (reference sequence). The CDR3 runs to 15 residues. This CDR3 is CATSVFRDISYEQYF. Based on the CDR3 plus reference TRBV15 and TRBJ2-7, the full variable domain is DAMVIQNPRYQVTQFGKPVTLSCSQTLNHNVMYWYQQKSSQAPKLLFHYYDKDFNNEADTPDNFQSRRPNTSFCFLDIRSPGLGDTAMYLCATSVFRDISYEQYFGPGTRLTVT.

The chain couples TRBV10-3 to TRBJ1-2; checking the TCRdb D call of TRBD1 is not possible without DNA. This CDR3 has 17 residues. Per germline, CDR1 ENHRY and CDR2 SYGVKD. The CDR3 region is CAISPWGQGSVNYGYTF.

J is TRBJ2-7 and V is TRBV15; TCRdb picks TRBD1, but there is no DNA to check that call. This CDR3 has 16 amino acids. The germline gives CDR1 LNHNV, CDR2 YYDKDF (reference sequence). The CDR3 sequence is CATSPEPTVITYEQYF.

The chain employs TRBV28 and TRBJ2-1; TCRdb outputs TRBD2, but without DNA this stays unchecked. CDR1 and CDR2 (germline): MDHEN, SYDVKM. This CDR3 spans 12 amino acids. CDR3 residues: CASSWLADEQFF.

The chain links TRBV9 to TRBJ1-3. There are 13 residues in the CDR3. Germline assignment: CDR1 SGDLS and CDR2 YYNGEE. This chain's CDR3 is CASSGYSGNTIYF. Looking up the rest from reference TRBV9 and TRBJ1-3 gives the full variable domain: DSGVTQTPKHLITATGQRVTLRCSPRSGDLSVYWYQQSLDQGLQFLIQYYNGEERAKGNILERFSAQQFPDLHSELNLSSLELGDSALYFCASSGYSGNTIYFGEGSWLTVV.

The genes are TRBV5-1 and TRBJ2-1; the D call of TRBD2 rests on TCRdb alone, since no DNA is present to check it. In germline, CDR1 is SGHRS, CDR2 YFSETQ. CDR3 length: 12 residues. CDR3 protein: CASGLRDSEQFF.

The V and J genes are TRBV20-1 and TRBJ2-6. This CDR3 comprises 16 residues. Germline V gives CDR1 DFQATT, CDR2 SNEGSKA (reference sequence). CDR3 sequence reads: CSASDPRNSGANVLTF.

CDR3 protein: CASSPNIDGTGGNQPQHF. The V and J genes are TRBV9 and TRBJ1-5; the TCRdb call, TRBD1, lacks DNA for checking. From germline, CDR1 is SGDLS and CDR2 YYNGEE. CDR3 length equals 18 residues.

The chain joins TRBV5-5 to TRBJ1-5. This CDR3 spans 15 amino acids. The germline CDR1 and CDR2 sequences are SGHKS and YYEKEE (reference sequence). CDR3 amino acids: CASSFYLGIWQPQHF.

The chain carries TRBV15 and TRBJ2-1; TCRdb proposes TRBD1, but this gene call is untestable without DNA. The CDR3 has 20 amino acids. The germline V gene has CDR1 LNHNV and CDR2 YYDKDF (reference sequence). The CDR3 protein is CATSRDRLREPGLGYNEQFF.